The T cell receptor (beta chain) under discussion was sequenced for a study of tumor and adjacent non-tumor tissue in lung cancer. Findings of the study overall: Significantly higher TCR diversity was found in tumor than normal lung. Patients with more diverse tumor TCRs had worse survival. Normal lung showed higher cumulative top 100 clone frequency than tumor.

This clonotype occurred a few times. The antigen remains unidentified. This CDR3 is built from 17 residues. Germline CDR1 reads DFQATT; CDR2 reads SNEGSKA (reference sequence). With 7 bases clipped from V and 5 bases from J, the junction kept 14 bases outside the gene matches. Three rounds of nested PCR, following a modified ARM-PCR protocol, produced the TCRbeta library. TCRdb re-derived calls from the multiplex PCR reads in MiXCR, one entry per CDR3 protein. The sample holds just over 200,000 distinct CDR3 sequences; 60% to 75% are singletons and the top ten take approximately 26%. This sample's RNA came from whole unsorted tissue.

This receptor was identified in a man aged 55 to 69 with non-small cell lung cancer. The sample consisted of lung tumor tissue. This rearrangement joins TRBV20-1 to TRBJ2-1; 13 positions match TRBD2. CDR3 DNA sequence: TGCAGTGTTATCGGGACTAGCGGGACCTATACCAACAATGAGCAGTTCTTC. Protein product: CSVIGTSGTYTNNEQFF.